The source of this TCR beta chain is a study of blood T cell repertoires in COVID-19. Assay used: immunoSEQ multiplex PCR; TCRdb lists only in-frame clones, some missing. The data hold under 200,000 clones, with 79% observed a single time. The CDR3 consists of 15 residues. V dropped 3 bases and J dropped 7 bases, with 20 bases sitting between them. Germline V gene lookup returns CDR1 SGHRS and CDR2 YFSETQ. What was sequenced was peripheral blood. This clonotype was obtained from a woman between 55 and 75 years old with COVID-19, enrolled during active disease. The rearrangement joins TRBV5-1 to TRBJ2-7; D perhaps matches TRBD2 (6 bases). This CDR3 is CASSYSGTGDKEQYV. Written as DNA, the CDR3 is TGCGCCAGCAGCTACTCGGGGACGGGGGATAAAGAGCAGTACGTC.